These 25 T cell receptor beta chains were sequenced from one sample in a study of cytomegalovirus exposure and HLA in healthy donors. Method: immunoSEQ multiplex PCR; TCRdb's copy keeps in-frame clones and lacks some. Among 100,000 to 120,000 clones, approximately 89% were seen once, and the ten largest hold under 2%. Material for sequencing was PBMCs. These receptors all come from a woman between 18 and 29 years old in good health and CMV-seronegative.

The chain employs TRBV5-1 and TRBJ1-2; 7 bases map to TRBD1. Germline V gene lookup returns CDR1 SGHRS and CDR2 YFSETQ. The CDR3 is 15 residues long. Unmatched junction bases numbered 8, after V lost 0 bases and J lost 6 bases. This CDR3 reads CASSLARQGGNGYTF. The CDR3 nucleotides are TGCGCCAGCAGCTTGGCCCGACAGGGAGGAAATGGCTACACCTTC.

For the CDR3, the DNA is TGTGCCAGCAGTCCGAATAAGGGGCTGAACACTGAAGCTTTCTTT. Its protein product is CASSPNKGLNTEAFF. V gene TRBV11-1 combines with J gene TRBJ1-1, with D maybe TRBD1 (5 bases). The V gene lost 6 bases and the J gene lost 0 bases, with 14 bases spanning the gap. The CDR3 sequence is 15 residues long. Germline lookup yields CDR1 SGHAT and CDR2 FQDESV (reference sequence).

The chain carries TRBV30 and TRBJ2-7; 8 nucleotides line up with TRBD1. This CDR3 comprises 14 residues. Germline V lookup: CDR1 GTSNPN, CDR2 SVGIG (reference sequence). The V segment lost 3 bases and the J segment 0 bases; nucleotides outside the gene matches: 4. CDR3 residues: CAWRWDRNSYEQYF. The CDR3, as DNA: TGTGCCTGGAGGTGGGACAGGAACTCCTACGAGCAGTACTTC.

V usage is TRBV28 and J usage is TRBJ2-3, with D maybe TRBD1 (6 bases). The CDR3 has 15 residues. CDR1 is MDHEN, CDR2 SYDVKM, per germline. V shed 4 bases and J shed 4 bases, with 15 bases lying between them. CDR3: CASSSTGLLADTQYF. The CDR3 coding sequence is TGTGCCAGCAGTTCTACAGGGTTATTGGCAGATACGCAGTATTTT.

The chain recombines TRBV27 with TRBJ2-7, with 7 bases aligning to TRBD1. The CDR3 has 16 amino acids. Germline trimming cut 5 bases from V and 2 bases from J; bases unmatched to any gene: 12. Germline values: CDR1 MNHEY, CDR2 SMNVEV (reference sequence). The CDR3 coding sequence is TGTGCCAGCAGTCCATCGACAGGGACAAGGGCCTACGAGCAGTACTTC. It specifies CASSPSTGTRAYEQYF.

This clone was picked up one time. The rearrangement joins TRBV7-6 to TRBJ2-7; 9 positions match TRBD1. CDR1 SGHVS and CDR2 FNYEAQ come from the germline V gene. V lost 0 bases to trimming and J lost 0 bases; unmatched junction nucleotides: 3. The CDR3 loop spans 16 amino acids. CDR3 region: CASSLAGTGSSYEQYF. The CDR3 bases are TGTGCCAGCAGCTTAGCGGGGACAGGGAGCTCCTACGAGCAGTACTTC.

The chain uses TRBV27 and TRBJ1-5, with TRBD1 identical over 9 bases. V dropped 5 bases and J dropped 1; count of bases not matched to a gene: 9. The CDR3 runs to 17 residues. CDR1 and CDR2 from the germline V gene are MNHEY and SMNVEV (reference sequence). CDR3 sequence: CASSGTGHLASNQPQHF. The CDR3 DNA follows: TGTGCCAGCAGTGGGACAGGGCATTTAGCCAGCAATCAGCCCCAGCATTTT.

J is TRBJ2-7 and V is TRBV5-4; 10 bases are a match to TRBD2. Germline values: CDR1 SGHNT, CDR2 YYREEE (reference sequence). CDR3 size: 17 residues. J gave up 2 bases and V 1 base, and 9 bases lay outside the gene matches. Here the CDR3 reads CASSLSAGGPIAYEQYF. The CDR3 coding sequence is TGTGCCAGCAGCTTGTCAGCGGGGGGGCCAATAGCCTACGAGCAGTACTTC.

CDR3 region: CASSEGIKGLAGYNEQFF. The CDR3 DNA follows: TGCGCCAGCAGTGAGGGAATTAAAGGACTAGCGGGCTACAATGAGCAGTTCTTC. The chain has TRBV10-1 and TRBJ2-1, with 11 nucleotides matching TRBD2. The V gene's germline CDR1 is WNHNN and CDR2 SYGVQD (reference sequence). This CDR3 is built from 18 residues. J lost 3 bases, V lost 2 bases, and 9 bases had no gene match.

The rearrangement links TRBV6-1 to TRBJ2-3; TRBD1 is a possible D gene (6 bases). CDR1 is MNHNS and CDR2 is SASEGT in the germline V gene. The CDR3 consists of 16 residues. V dropped 4 bases and J dropped 0 bases, with 14 bases sitting between them. CDR3: CASSAGHYPSTDTQYF. In DNA, the CDR3 is TGTGCCAGCAGTGCGGGACACTACCCTAGCACAGATACGCAGTATTTT.

The gene calls are TRBV6-5 and TRBJ1-5; 9 nucleotides align to TRBD1. The CDR3 covers 15 residues. The germline gives CDR1 MNHEY, CDR2 SVGAGI. J was trimmed by 4 bases and V by 3 bases; bases with no gene match: 4. CDR3 residues: CASSYSGQGNQPQHF. CDR3 DNA: TGTGCCAGCAGTTATTCCGGACAGGGGAATCAGCCCCAGCATTTT.

The J gene is TRBJ1-2, the V gene TRBV5-1; D is uncertain. V lost 0 bases to trimming and J lost 7 bases, with 13 bases between them. CDR3 length: 14 amino acids. Germline CDR1 SGHRS, CDR2 YFSETQ. The CDR3 coding sequence is TGCGCCAGCAGCTTGGATCCGGCGTCGGGTGGCTACACCTTC. Amino acid sequence: CASSLDPASGGYTF.

The gene calls are TRBV7-9 and TRBJ2-7, with a weak D call TRBD2 (5 bases). Germline loops: CDR1 SEHNR, CDR2 FQNEAQ (reference sequence). The CDR3 is 14 amino acids. Trimming pared 6 bases from V and 2 bases from J, leaving 14 bases between. This CDR3 is CASSPRDPTYEQYF. The CDR3 nucleotides are TGTGCCAGCAGTCCCCGGGATCCCACCTACGAGCAGTACTTC.

The genes are TRBV6-1 and TRBJ2-3; 8 nucleotides align to TRBD2. The germline V gene encodes CDR1 MNHNS and CDR2 SASEGT. The J segment lost 2 bases and the V segment lost 0 bases, leaving 4 bases of the junction unmatched. The CDR3 extends over 16 amino acids. The CDR3 sequence is CASSEARGANTDTQYF. The CDR3, as DNA: TGTGCCAGCAGTGAAGCGCGGGGGGCGAACACAGATACGCAGTATTTT.

The chain links TRBV10-2 to TRBJ2-1, with TRBD2 identical over 10 bases. This CDR3 contains 14 residues. The germline V gene encodes CDR1 WSHSY and CDR2 SAAADI. With 6 bases clipped from V and 5 bases from J, the junction kept 4 bases outside the gene matches. The chain's CDR3 is CASRRTSGNNEQFF. The DNA for the CDR3 is TGCGCCAGCAGGAGGACTAGCGGCAACAATGAGCAGTTCTTC.

The V call is TRBV5-5, the J call TRBJ1-1; 7 bases line up with TRBD1. V shed 2 bases and J 1 base; nucleotides not matched to a gene: 5. Per germline, CDR1 SGHKS and CDR2 YYEKEE (reference sequence). The CDR3 is made up of 15 amino acids. For the CDR3, the DNA is TGTGCCAGCAGCTTATCGACAGGGAAGAACACTGAAGCTTTCTTT. This encodes CASSLSTGKNTEAFF.

Worth noting for this clone: One end of the junction fails to match germline, which may point to a read error. The V call is TRBV29-1, the J call TRBJ2-1, with a possible D match to TRBD2 (6 bases). The CDR3 is made up of 14 amino acids. Germline CDR1 and CDR2: SQVTM and ANQGSEA. The CDR3: CSVELRDSHNEQFF. DNA of the CDR3: TGCAGCGTTGAACTCCGGGACTCCCACAATGAGCAGTTCTTC.

V gene TRBV20-1 combines with J gene TRBJ2-1; D remains ambiguous. The length of the CDR3 is 11 residues. V was trimmed by 8 bases and J by 4 bases, leaving 9 bases between them. CDR1 DFQATT and CDR2 SNEGSKA come from the germline V gene (reference sequence). The CDR3 reads CSQRRYNEQFF. The CDR3 nucleotides read TGCAGTCAGCGACGGTACAATGAGCAGTTCTTC.

The chain is built from TRBV5-1 and TRBJ2-3, with D perhaps TRBD1 (5 bases). Trimming removed 4 bases at V and 0 bases at J, with 12 bases between. The germline V gene has CDR1 SGHRS and CDR2 YFSETQ. CDR3 length: 15 residues. Here the CDR3 DNA reads TGCGCCAGCAGCCCCCATCAGGGAAGCACAGATACGCAGTATTTT. Translation gives CASSPHQGSTDTQYF.

This chain uses TRBV28 with TRBJ2-7; 7 nucleotides match TRBD2. In germline, CDR1 is MDHEN, CDR2 SYDVKM. J gave up 0 bases and V 5 bases, and 16 bases lay outside the gene matches. CDR3 size: 18 residues. Here the CDR3 reads CASSPYGGVADSSYEQYF. The DNA of the CDR3 is TGTGCCAGCAGTCCTTATGGGGGGGTAGCGGATAGCTCCTACGAGCAGTACTTC.

The rearrangement links TRBV19 to TRBJ1-2; D not resolved. This CDR3 has 13 amino acids. The germline gives CDR1 LNHDA, CDR2 SQIVND (reference sequence). V shed 3 bases and J shed 8 bases, with 13 bases lying between them. The CDR3 spells CASSIILSDGYTF. The CDR3 DNA sequence: TGTGCCAGTAGTATCATTCTCAGCGACGGCTACACCTTC.

This chain joins TRBV9 and TRBJ2-2, with 12 bases that match TRBD1. The CDR3 sequence is 16 residues long. The germline V gene encodes CDR1 SGDLS and CDR2 YYNGEE. The J segment lost 3 bases and the V segment lost 4 bases, leaving 4 bases of the junction unmatched. CDR3: CASSRDRGRDTGELFF. CDR3 in DNA: TGTGCCAGCAGCCGGGACAGGGGGCGCGACACCGGGGAGCTGTTTTTT.

This clone has a count of ten or more. J is TRBJ2-7 and V is TRBV27, with TRBD1 matching over 9 bases. Germline V gene sequence: CDR1 MNHEY, CDR2 SMNVEV (reference sequence). V shed 1 base, J shed 6 bases, and the junction held 7 bases outside the gene matches. The CDR3 runs to 15 residues. The chain's CDR3 is CASSLYPGQGTEQYF. The CDR3 coding sequence is TGTGCCAGCAGTTTATATCCGGGACAGGGAACCGAGCAGTACTTC.

The chain couples TRBV28 to TRBJ1-1, with TRBD1 matching 7 bases. The trim removed 4 bases at V and 1 base at J, leaving 18 bases unmatched. The CDR3 consists of 19 residues. The germline gives CDR1 MDHEN, CDR2 SYDVKM. The CDR3 nucleotides are TGTGCCAGCAGTTCGCTAGTTGTCCATACAGGGGTGGGGAACACTGAAGCTTTCTTT. Amino acid sequence: CASSSLVVHTGVGNTEAFF.

The chain uses TRBV6-5 and TRBJ2-7; D is perhaps TRBD1 (5 bases). There are 13 residues in the CDR3. CDR1 and CDR2 (germline): MNHEY, SVGAGI. The V end lost 5 bases, the J end lost 5 bases, and 13 bases lay between the germline ends. CDR3 protein: CASSAVTVDEQYF. Written as DNA, the CDR3 is TGTGCCAGCAGTGCCGTGACAGTTGACGAGCAGTACTTC.